Below are 24 T cell receptor beta chains sequenced from a single sample in a study of spatial heterogeneity in lung cancer. Via MiXCR, TCRdb re-called the 5' RACE reads, giving one row per CDR3 protein. This table has tens of thousands of distinct CDR3 sequences, roughly 3% appearing once. Described time point: sample taken at primary tumor resection. The sequences come from normal lung tissue next to the tumor, collected at surgery. These receptors all come from a male donor with early-stage non-small cell lung cancer.

This clonotype was detected many times. V and J are TRBV7-2 and TRBJ2-1; 7 bases are shared with TRBD1. CDR1 is SGHTA, CDR2 FQGNSA, per germline. The V segment lost 4 bases and the J segment 6 bases; nucleotides outside the gene matches: 9. This CDR3 is built from 15 residues. This chain's CDR3 is CASSSTRQGFNEQFF. CDR3 nucleotide sequence: TGTGCCAGCAGCTCCACAAGACAGGGCTTCAATGAGCAGTTCTTC.

This clonotype came up many times. The gene calls are TRBV6-1 and TRBJ1-5, with D perhaps TRBD1 (5 bases). This CDR3 is built from 16 residues. Germline values: CDR1 MNHNS, CDR2 SASEGT. Trimming stripped 6 bases from V and 0 bases from J, with 15 bases between. CDR3 nucleotides: TGTGCCAGCAGCCCAAGTGGGGGATATAGCAATCAGCCCCAGCATTTT. As protein: CASSPSGGYSNQPQHF.

This clonotype was recorded at least ten times. This chain uses TRBV3-1 with TRBJ1-2; 11 nucleotides line up with TRBD1. This CDR3 is built from 18 residues. The junction had 10 bases not matched to a gene; V was cut back by 4 bases and J by 0 bases. CDR1 is LGHDT, CDR2 YNNKEL, per germline (reference sequence). The CDR3 region has the DNA TGTGCCAGCAGCCGGCACCGGGACAGGGGGGAAGCTAACTATGGCTACACCTTC. Its translation: CASSRHRDRGEANYGYTF.

This clonotype was counted at least ten times. The chain links TRBV7-2 to TRBJ2-1; 7 positions agree with TRBD2. The V gene's germline CDR1 is SGHTA and CDR2 FQGNSA. Unmatched junction bases numbered 7, after V lost 5 bases and J lost 3 bases. The CDR3 runs 15 residues. Here the CDR3 reads CASSLLASVYNEQFF. Here the CDR3 DNA reads TGTGCCAGCAGCCTACTAGCGTCGGTCTACAATGAGCAGTTCTTC.

This clonotype was detected ten times or more. This sequence joins TRBV2 and TRBJ2-6, with D hard to call. Trimming pared 0 bases from V and 1 base from J, leaving 7 bases between. Per the germline V gene, CDR1 is SNHLY and CDR2 is FYNNEI. The CDR3 is 16 amino acids. The CDR3 region has the DNA TGTGCCAGCAGTGAAGCTTGGCAGTCTGGGGCCAACGTCCTGACTTTC. It codes for CASSEAWQSGANVLTF.

This clonotype was counted a few times. The V and J genes are TRBV7-2 and TRBJ2-7; D is possibly TRBD2 (6 bases). Trimming left V 5 bases short and J 11 bases short, with 13 bases between. The germline V gene has CDR1 SGHTA and CDR2 FQGNSA. This CDR3 has 11 amino acids. The CDR3 sequence is CASSTTGVKYF. The DNA of the CDR3 is TGTGCCAGCAGCACAACGGGGGTTAAGTACTTC. The full variable domain, its missing parts supplied by reference TRBV7-2 and TRBJ2-7, is GAGVSQSPSNKVTEKGKDVELRCDPISGHTALYWYRQSLGQGLEFLIYFQGNSAPDKSGLPSDRFSAERTGGSVSTLTIQRTQQEDSAVYLCASSTTGVKYFGPGTRLTVT.

This clonotype was picked up many times. The genes are TRBV7-6 and TRBJ2-4; either TRBD1 or TRBD2 may fit D (5 bases each). The CDR3 totals 13 residues. The V end was cut by 4 bases, the J end by 2 bases, with 6 bases between. Germline V lookup: CDR1 SGHVS, CDR2 FNYEAQ. CDR3 region: CASSWGTKNIQYF. The CDR3 coding sequence is TGTGCCAGCAGCTGGGGGACCAAAAACATTCAGTACTTC. The entire variable domain, with the rest obtained from reference TRBV7-6 and TRBJ2-4, is as follows: GAGVSQSPRYKVTKRGQDVALRCDPISGHVSLYWYRQALGQGPEFLTYFNYEAQQDKSGLPNDRFSAERPEGSISTLTIQRTEQRDSAMYRCASSWGTKNIQYFGAGTRLSVL.

V is TRBV3-1 and J is TRBJ1-6; D is uncertain. The CDR3 extends over 13 amino acids. Germline loops: CDR1 LGHDT, CDR2 YNNKEL (reference sequence). Trimming removed 1 base at V and 9 bases at J, with 7 bases between. The CDR3 here is CASSQGVGSPLHF. The CDR3 nucleotides read TGTGCCAGCAGCCAAGGGGTGGGTTCACCCCTCCACTTT.

In its sample, this clonotype was seen many times. This chain uses TRBV6-1 with TRBJ2-2; no reliable D call. Trimming stripped 4 bases from V and 6 bases from J, with 21 bases between. Germline values: CDR1 MNHNS, CDR2 SASEGT. This CDR3 region has 17 residues. This CDR3 is CASSGLVRGIMAGELFF. The CDR3 nucleotides are TGTGCCAGCAGTGGACTCGTCCGAGGAATCATGGCCGGGGAGCTGTTTTTT.

This clonotype was counted at least ten times. The chain couples TRBV20-1 to TRBJ2-7, with TRBD2 as a possible D gene (6 bases). The length of the CDR3 is 14 residues. Germline V gene data show CDR1 as DFQATT and CDR2 as SNEGSKA (reference sequence). The V and J ends lost 1 base and 2 bases respectively, with 12 bases between them. The CDR3 sequence: CSARGAGRTYEQYF. The DNA for the CDR3 is TGCAGTGCTAGAGGGGCGGGGAGAACCTACGAGCAGTACTTC.

This clonotype was found many times. The chain couples TRBV29-1 to TRBJ2-1; D ambiguous. The V gene lost 1 base and the J gene lost 6 bases, with 16 bases spanning the gap. The CDR3 sequence is 15 residues long. Germline lookup yields CDR1 SQVTM and CDR2 ANQGSEA. Written as DNA, the CDR3 is TGCAGCGTTGAAGTACCTAGAGCGACATTCAATGAGCAGTTCTTC. Its protein product is CSVEVPRATFNEQFF.

This clonotype was detected many times. The chain has TRBV6-5 and TRBJ1-6, with a possible D match to TRBD1 (6 bases). Between the trimmed V and J ends, which lost 2 bases and 9 bases, there was a span of 11 bases. There are 14 residues in the CDR3. Germline V gives CDR1 MNHEY, CDR2 SVGAGI. The CDR3 loop reads CASSYPGQLSPLHF. The CDR3 region has the DNA TGTGCCAGCAGTTACCCTGGACAGCTTTCACCCCTCCACTTT.

This clonotype is large. V gene TRBV6-5 combines with J gene TRBJ1-2; TRBD1 aligns across 12 bases. CDR1 and CDR2 (germline): MNHEY, SVGAGI. Trimming cost V 4 bases and J 3 bases; bases outside gene matches: 9. The CDR3 runs 17 residues. As DNA, the CDR3 is TGTGCCAGCAGTTTAAGGGGGACAGGGGGCTCCTACTATGGCTACACCTTC. Its protein product is CASSLRGTGGSYYGYTF.

This clonotype was recorded at least ten times. The chain links TRBV28 to TRBJ2-2; TRBD2 matches at 8 bases. The CDR3 contains 17 residues. The trim removed 5 bases at V and 4 bases at J, leaving 12 bases unmatched. Germline V gene sequence: CDR1 MDHEN, CDR2 SYDVKM. The CDR3 is CASSPRLSGTRTGELFF. The CDR3 coding sequence is TGTGCCAGCAGTCCAAGACTTAGCGGGACCCGCACCGGGGAGCTGTTTTTT.

This clonotype has at least ten counts. The chain employs TRBV20-1 and TRBJ1-4, with D uncertain. The CDR3 is 10 amino acids. With 6 bases removed from V and 7 bases from J, the gap between germline ends came to 6 bases. Germline CDR1 DFQATT, CDR2 SNEGSKA (reference sequence). The CDR3 nucleotides read TGCAGTGCCCAAGGTGAAAAACTGTTTTTT. Its translation is CSAQGEKLFF.

This clonotype has at least ten counts. V and J are TRBV5-6 and TRBJ1-6; D unclear. V lost 3 bases, J lost 5 bases, and 9 bases lay in between. The CDR3 has 14 amino acids. CDR1 and CDR2 (germline): SGHDT, YYEEEE. This chain's CDR3 is CASSSDQDNSPLHF. The CDR3 DNA follows: TGTGCCAGCAGCTCAGACCAGGATAATTCACCCCTCCACTTT.

This clonotype appeared a few times. The J gene is TRBJ2-5, the V gene TRBV6-2 or TRBV6-3; D gene uncertain. CDR1 and CDR2 (germline): MNHEY, SVGEGT. The CDR3 is 12 amino acids. The ends were cut back, 5 bases at V and 3 bases at J, with 7 bases in the middle. Here the CDR3 DNA reads TGTGCCAGCAGTCTCAACAAAGAGACCCAGTACTTC. Translating it yields CASSLNKETQYF.

This clonotype was seen at least ten times. This sequence joins TRBV28 and TRBJ1-4, with TRBD1 matching 7 bases. After removal of 6 bases from V and 5 bases from J, the junction contained 6 bases not matched to a gene. The CDR3 loop spans 14 amino acids. Germline V lookup: CDR1 MDHEN, CDR2 SYDVKM. CDR3 coding DNA: TGTGCCAGCAGCAAGGGACAGCTAAATGAAAAACTGTTTTTT. Amino acid sequence: CASSKGQLNEKLFF.

This clonotype has a handful of counts. The chain combines TRBV5-1 with TRBJ2-7; D is unresolved. CDR1 SGHRS and CDR2 YFSETQ come from the germline V gene. There are 14 residues in the CDR3. Trimming shortened V by 0 bases and J by 4 bases, and 11 bases separated the two germline ends. CDR3 nucleotide sequence: TGCGCCAGCAGCTTGGCCCCCGCCGGATACGAGCAGTACTTC. Translating it yields CASSLAPAGYEQYF. The full variable domain, rest sourced from reference TRBV5-1 and TRBJ2-7, is KAGVTQTPRYLIKTRGQQVTLSCSPISGHRSVSWYQQTPGQGLQFLFEYFSETQRNKGNFPGRFSGRQFSNSRSEMNVSTLELGDSALYLCASSLAPAGYEQYFGPGTRLTVT.

The chain joins TRBV29-1 to TRBJ1-1; D unclear. Trimming took off 4 bases at V and 0 bases at J, with 12 bases between the two ends. Germline assignment: CDR1 SQVTM and CDR2 ANQGSEA. The CDR3 totals 14 residues. The CDR3 DNA sequence: TGCAGCGTTGGACACCTCGGGGTGAACACTGAAGCTTTCTTT. Translation: CSVGHLGVNTEAFF.

This clonotype was seen repeatedly, ten times or more. V gene TRBV20-1 combines with J gene TRBJ2-7, with 8 bases fitting TRBD1. This CDR3 comprises 13 residues. Germline V gene sequence: CDR1 DFQATT, CDR2 SNEGSKA (reference sequence). Trimming took 7 bases from V and 6 from J; bases not matched to a gene: 11. The CDR3 nucleotides are TGCAGTGTTGCCCGGACAGGGCAAGGCGAGCAGTACTTC. This translates into CSVARTGQGEQYF.

This clonotype was counted at least ten times. The V gene is TRBV5-1, the J gene TRBJ1-6, with TRBD1 identical over 8 bases. V lost 2 bases and J lost 8; bases outside the gene matches: 12. The CDR3 totals 17 residues. Germline V gene data show CDR1 as SGHRS and CDR2 as YFSETQ. The CDR3 DNA follows: TGCGCCAGCAGCTTAAATGGCCAAGGGACAGGTGATTCACCCCTCCACTTT. It translates to CASSLNGQGTGDSPLHF.

This clonotype has ten or more counts. The chain has TRBV5-1 and TRBJ2-3, with TRBD2 matching over 10 bases. The ends lost 4 bases at V and 1 base at J; junction bases unmatched: 9. The germline V gene has CDR1 SGHRS and CDR2 YFSETQ. This CDR3 has 17 residues. CDR3 coding DNA: TGCGCCAGCAGCCCAGGACCGCTAGCGGGAGGCACAGATACGCAGTATTTT. Its translation is CASSPGPLAGGTDTQYF.

The sample holds many counts of this clonotype. The chain links TRBV7-9 to TRBJ1-5, with TRBD1 as a possible D gene (6 bases). V lost 1 base, J lost 5 bases, and 6 bases lay in between. The length of the CDR3 is 13 residues. Germline-derived CDR1 and CDR2 are SEHNR and FQNEAQ (reference sequence). CDR3 region: CASSLEGDQPQHF. The CDR3 bases are TGTGCCAGCAGCTTAGAGGGGGATCAGCCCCAGCATTTT.